These 25 T cell receptor beta chains came from one sample sequenced in a study of cytomegalovirus exposure and HLA in healthy donors. The method was immunoSEQ multiplex PCR; TCRdb's version includes in-frame clones alone and lacks a portion of them. The table has some 140,000 clones, roughly four fifths seen once. Source material: PBMCs. The origin of the receptors is a woman aged 25 to 39 in good health and CMV-seronegative.

This chain joins TRBV19 and TRBJ1-5; TRBD1 is a possible D gene (5 bases). Deletions cut 3 bases from V and 6 bases from J, with 12 bases between. The germline V gene encodes CDR1 LNHDA and CDR2 SQIVND (reference sequence). This CDR3 is built from 14 residues. CDR3 residues: CASSMTGGGQPQHF. The DNA for the CDR3 is TGTGCCAGTAGTATGACGGGGGGAGGTCAGCCCCAGCATTTT.

This clone was seen a few times. The rearrangement uses TRBV6-1 and TRBJ1-2; D unresolved. The CDR3 runs 13 residues. V shed 5 bases and J shed 4 bases, with 11 bases lying between them. The germline CDR1 and CDR2 sequences are MNHNS and SASEGT. In DNA form, the CDR3 reads TGTGCCAGCAGTCTCTCGGTCATCTATGGCTACACCTTC. Its protein product is CASSLSVIYGYTF.

The V gene is TRBV4-2, the J gene TRBJ2-7; tentatively, D is TRBD2 (6 bases). V lost 0 bases and J 3 bases, leaving 12 bases between the germline ends. This CDR3 contains 15 residues. The germline CDR1 and CDR2 sequences are LGHNA and YNFKEQ. The CDR3 loop reads CASSQDYPGGYEQYF. CDR3 nucleotide sequence: TGTGCCAGCAGCCAAGATTACCCCGGGGGCTACGAGCAGTACTTC.

The chain couples TRBV9 to TRBJ2-3, with unresolved D. Germline V lookup: CDR1 SGDLS, CDR2 YYNGEE. The CDR3 runs to 16 residues. V lost 2 bases and J lost 0, with 13 bases in between. CDR3 residues: CASSVGSLTSTDTQYF. The CDR3 DNA sequence: TGTGCCAGCAGCGTGGGCAGTCTAACTAGCACAGATACGCAGTATTTT.

The chain has TRBV5-6 and TRBJ2-7; TRBD2 matches at 9 bases. CDR1 SGHDT and CDR2 YYEEEE come from the germline V gene. The ends lost 1 base at V and 7 bases at J; junction bases unmatched: 12. The CDR3 covers 16 residues. The CDR3 reads CASSLLAGTSILEQYF. The CDR3 DNA sequence: TGTGCCAGCAGCTTGTTGGCCGGGACTAGCATTCTGGAGCAGTACTTC.

This rearrangement joins TRBV6-6 to TRBJ1-3; TRBD1 might be the D (6 bases). Trimming took 5 bases from V and 0 from J, leaving 8 bases between them. The CDR3 is 14 amino acids. The germline CDR1 and CDR2 sequences are MNHNY and SVGAGI (reference sequence). The CDR3: CASSGQYSGNTIYF. As DNA, the CDR3 is TGTGCCAGCAGTGGACAGTACTCTGGAAACACCATATATTTT.

V is TRBV5-6 and J is TRBJ1-2; TRBD1 agrees at 9 bases. CDR3 length: 18 residues. V gave up 3 bases and J gave up 4 bases; unmatched junction bases: 16. Germline CDR1 SGHDT, CDR2 YYEEEE. The CDR3 reads CASSSILWDRESSYGYTF. The CDR3, as DNA: TGTGCCAGCAGCTCCATACTCTGGGACAGGGAATCTTCCTATGGCTACACCTTC.

This sequence joins TRBV5-1 and TRBJ2-7; D not resolved. CDR3 length equals 13 residues. The germline gives CDR1 SGHRS, CDR2 YFSETQ. V gave up 0 bases and J gave up 0 bases, with 4 bases separating them. CDR3 region: CASSLGSSYEQYF. The CDR3 DNA reads TGCGCCAGCAGCTTGGGGAGCTCCTACGAGCAGTACTTC.

This chain uses TRBV5-1 with TRBJ2-7, with no clear D. Trimming took 1 base from V and 7 from J, leaving 18 bases between them. Germline V CDR1 and CDR2: SGHRS, YFSETQ. CDR3 length: 15 residues. The DNA for the CDR3 is TGCGCCAGCAGCTTGAGGCCTAGTACGGAGTCGGAGCAGTACTTC. Its translation: CASSLRPSTESEQYF. Combining the CDR3 with reference TRBV5-1 and TRBJ2-7 gives the whole variable domain KAGVTQTPRYLIKTRGQQVTLSCSPISGHRSVSWYQQTPGQGLQFLFEYFSETQRNKGNFPGRFSGRQFSNSRSEMNVSTLELGDSALYLCASSLRPSTESEQYFGPGTRLTVT.

This sequence joins TRBV5-1 and TRBJ1-2, with TRBD1 identical over 7 bases. V was pared by 5 bases and J by 4 bases, with 11 bases of the junction left unmatched. From germline, CDR1 is SGHRS and CDR2 YFSETQ. The CDR3 covers 15 residues. CDR3: CASSRTPDRTYGYTF. CDR3 coding DNA: TGCGCCAGCAGTCGAACCCCGGACAGGACCTATGGCTACACCTTC.

V gene TRBV18 combines with J gene TRBJ1-5; D gene ambiguous. This CDR3 region has 13 residues. Germline V gene data show CDR1 as KGHSH and CDR2 as LQKENI. V lost 3 bases, J lost 9 bases, and 12 bases lay in between. CDR3 residues: CASSPNFPGPQHF. The CDR3 nucleotides read TGTGCCAGCTCACCCAATTTCCCAGGGCCCCAGCATTTT.

The chain recombines TRBV2 with TRBJ1-1, with a possible D match to TRBD1 (5 bases). Trimming shortened V by 3 bases and J by 4 bases, and 12 bases separated the two germline ends. Germline V lookup: CDR1 SNHLY, CDR2 FYNNEI. This CDR3 spans 14 amino acids. The CDR3 spells CASSEVGGSTEAFF. CDR3 DNA: TGTGCCAGCAGTGAGGTCGGGGGATCCACTGAAGCTTTCTTT. Drawing the rest from reference TRBV2 and TRBJ1-1, the complete variable domain is EPEVTQTPSHQVTQMGQEVILRCVPISNHLYFYWYRQILGQKVEFLVSFYNNEISEKSEIFDDQFSVERPDGSNFTLKIRSTKLEDSAMYFCASSEVGGSTEAFFGQGTRLTVV.

The chain combines TRBV6-6 with TRBJ1-2, with 11 bases fitting TRBD1. This CDR3 contains 14 residues. Looked up from germline, CDR1 is MNHNY and CDR2 is SVGAGI (reference sequence). Losses at the gene ends were 6 bases for V and 3 bases for J; bases not matched to a gene: 3. The CDR3 spells CASRWTGGYYGYTF. The CDR3 DNA is TGTGCCAGCAGATGGACAGGGGGCTACTATGGCTACACCTTC.

This clone was recorded a few times. The rearrangement joins TRBV2 to TRBJ2-5; weak D call: TRBD1 (5 bases). The CDR3 is made up of 14 amino acids. Germline CDR1 is SNHLY and CDR2 is FYNNEI. Deletions cut 7 bases from V and 4 bases from J, with 16 bases between. CDR3 nucleotides: TGTGCCAGCATCGAAAGGGGCCTGGGAGAGACCCAGTACTTC. Translated, it gives CASIERGLGETQYF. The whole variable domain, remainder taken from reference TRBV2 and TRBJ2-5, is EPEVTQTPSHQVTQMGQEVILRCVPISNHLYFYWYRQILGQKVEFLVSFYNNEISEKSEIFDDQFSVERPDGSNFTLKIRSTKLEDSAMYFCASIERGLGETQYFGPGTRLLVL.

This clone was counted a few times. The chain couples TRBV7-8 to TRBJ1-4; 7 bases fit TRBD1. Trimming cost V 5 bases and J 3 bases; bases outside gene matches: 6. CDR1 is SGHVS, CDR2 FQNEAQ, per germline. CDR3 size: 15 residues. In DNA, the CDR3 is TGTGCCAGCAGCAAAACCGGGACAGCTAATGAAAAACTGTTTTTT. Its translation is CASSKTGTANEKLFF.

The chain carries TRBV7-2 and TRBJ2-7; possible D gene TRBD1, 5 bases. Germline V lookup: CDR1 SGHTA, CDR2 FQGNSA. V lost 5 bases and J lost 4, with 9 bases in between. The CDR3 covers 12 residues. As DNA, the CDR3 is TGTGCCAGCAGCAAGGCAGGGTACGAGCAGTACTTC. Protein product: CASSKAGYEQYF. The whole variable domain, remainder taken from reference TRBV7-2 and TRBJ2-7, is GAGVSQSPSNKVTEKGKDVELRCDPISGHTALYWYRQSLGQGLEFLIYFQGNSAPDKSGLPSDRFSAERTGGSVSTLTIQRTQQEDSAVYLCASSKAGYEQYFGPGTRLTVT.

V and J are TRBV28 and TRBJ1-2; a possible D gene is TRBD1 (5 bases). The CDR3 runs 12 residues. Trimming removed 4 bases at V and 13 bases at J, with 16 bases between. CDR1 is MDHEN, CDR2 SYDVKM, per germline. CDR3 nucleotide sequence: TGTGCCAGCAGTTCTTGGCCAGGGCGGTCCACCTTC. It codes for CASSSWPGRSTF.

The rearrangement links TRBV7-9 to TRBJ1-2, with a weak D call TRBD1 (6 bases). The CDR3 is 16 amino acids. Germline-derived CDR1 and CDR2 are SEHNR and FQNEAQ (reference sequence). V was shortened by 5 bases and J by 1 base, with 17 bases between the two germline ends. The CDR3 nucleotides read TGTGCCAGCAGCACAGGACAGCGGAAGTTTAACTATGGCTACACCTTC. Protein: CASSTGQRKFNYGYTF.

The CDR3 is CASSRERGAYEQYF. The DNA of the CDR3 is TGCGCCAGCAGCCGGGAGCGGGGGGCCTACGAGCAGTACTTC. This chain joins TRBV4-3 and TRBJ2-7; TRBD2 aligns across 9 bases. CDR3 size: 14 residues. The germline V gene has CDR1 LGHNA and CDR2 YSLEER. Trimming cost V 4 bases and J 2 bases; bases outside gene matches: 3.

The J gene is TRBJ2-7, the V gene TRBV15, with TRBD1 identical over 9 bases. J was trimmed by 8 bases and V by 5 bases; bases with no gene match: 16. Germline CDR1 LNHNV, CDR2 YYDKDF (reference sequence). The CDR3 has 16 amino acids. CDR3 sequence reads: CATSSREGTGIPKQYF. In nucleotides, the CDR3 is TGTGCCACCAGCTCTAGGGAGGGGACAGGGATCCCCAAGCAGTACTTC.

The V gene is TRBV6-1, the J gene TRBJ1-1; D is perhaps TRBD1 (5 bases). The CDR3 is 14 amino acids. V lost 6 bases and J lost 5, with 16 bases in between. The V gene's germline CDR1 is MNHNS and CDR2 SASEGT. CDR3 amino acids: CASSRAIGGTEAFF. CDR3 bases: TGTGCCAGCAGCAGGGCTATTGGGGGGACTGAAGCTTTCTTT.

This sequence joins TRBV7-2 and TRBJ2-2; 9 nucleotides agree with TRBD1. J was trimmed by 3 bases and V by 6 bases; bases with no gene match: 8. The CDR3 has 16 amino acids. Germline V gene sequence: CDR1 SGHTA, CDR2 FQGNSA. The CDR3 DNA follows: TGTGCCAGCAGGGAACAGGGGGCGCAGGACACCGGGGAGCTGTTTTTT. Its translation is CASREQGAQDTGELFF. The whole variable domain, remainder taken from reference TRBV7-2 and TRBJ2-2, is GAGVSQSPSNKVTEKGKDVELRCDPISGHTALYWYRQSLGQGLEFLIYFQGNSAPDKSGLPSDRFSAERTGGSVSTLTIQRTQQEDSAVYLCASREQGAQDTGELFFGEGSRLTVL.

This clone has a single count. The V and J genes are TRBV27 and TRBJ2-1; a weak D match, TRBD1 (6 bases). CDR1 MNHEY and CDR2 SMNVEV come from the germline V gene (reference sequence). The V gene lost 3 bases and the J gene lost 6 bases, with 15 bases spanning the gap. There are 15 residues in the CDR3. CDR3 sequence reads: CASSFSDIRGNEQFF. DNA of the CDR3: TGTGCCAGCAGTTTTTCGGACATCAGGGGCAATGAGCAGTTCTTC.

The rearrangement uses TRBV19 and TRBJ1-5, with TRBD1 as a possible D gene (6 bases). CDR1 and CDR2 (germline): LNHDA, SQIVND (reference sequence). The CDR3 runs 15 residues. V shed 3 bases and J shed 7 bases, with 16 bases lying between them. This CDR3 is CASSMRTADTQPQHF. The DNA for the CDR3 is TGTGCCAGTAGTATGAGGACAGCCGACACCCAGCCCCAGCATTTT.

The chain links TRBV5-1 to TRBJ1-2, with 7 bases that match TRBD1. The CDR3 contains 17 residues. The germline V gene has CDR1 SGHRS and CDR2 YFSETQ. V gave up 1 base and J gave up 11 bases; unmatched junction bases: 20. CDR3 loop: CASSLWGAGACTGEYTF. The CDR3 nucleotides are TGCGCCAGCAGCTTGTGGGGGGCAGGGGCCTGTACAGGGGAGTACACCTTC.